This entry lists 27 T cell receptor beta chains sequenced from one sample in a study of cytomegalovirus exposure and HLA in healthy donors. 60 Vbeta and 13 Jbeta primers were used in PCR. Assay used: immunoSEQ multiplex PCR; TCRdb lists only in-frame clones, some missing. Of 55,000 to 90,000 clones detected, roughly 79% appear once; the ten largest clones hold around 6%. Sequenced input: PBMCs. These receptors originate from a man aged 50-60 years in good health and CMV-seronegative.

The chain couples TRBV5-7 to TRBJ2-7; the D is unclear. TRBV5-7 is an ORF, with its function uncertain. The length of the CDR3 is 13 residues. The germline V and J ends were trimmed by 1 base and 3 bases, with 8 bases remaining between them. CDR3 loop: CASSLFPSYEQYF. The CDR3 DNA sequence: TGTGCCAGCAGCTTGTTTCCGAGCTACGAGCAGTACTTC.

DNA of the CDR3: TGTGCCAGCAGCTCTTCTTTAGCGGGAGCTTCGCCCGGGGAGCTGTTTTTT. Amino acid sequence: CASSSSLAGASPGELFF. The chain couples TRBV7-9 to TRBJ2-2; 9 bases agree with TRBD2. Trimming at V came to 4 bases and at J to 6 bases, leaving 12 bases not matched to a gene. Germline V lookup: CDR1 SEHNR, CDR2 FQNEAQ (reference sequence). The CDR3 runs to 17 residues.

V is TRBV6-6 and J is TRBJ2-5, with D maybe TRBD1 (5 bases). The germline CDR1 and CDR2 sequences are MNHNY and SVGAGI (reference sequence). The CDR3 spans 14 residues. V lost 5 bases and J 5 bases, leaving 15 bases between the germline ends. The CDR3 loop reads CASSDPGFRETQYF. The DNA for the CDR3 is TGTGCCAGCAGTGATCCAGGGTTTCGGGAGACCCAGTACTTC.

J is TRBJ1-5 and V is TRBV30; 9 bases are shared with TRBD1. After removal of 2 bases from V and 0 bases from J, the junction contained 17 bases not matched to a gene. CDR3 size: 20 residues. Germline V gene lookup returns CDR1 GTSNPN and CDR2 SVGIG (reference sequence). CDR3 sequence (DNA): TGTGCCTGGAGTCGTATTCCCGGGACAGGGACGAGCTATAGCAATCAGCCCCAGCATTTT. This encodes CAWSRIPGTGTSYSNQPQHF.

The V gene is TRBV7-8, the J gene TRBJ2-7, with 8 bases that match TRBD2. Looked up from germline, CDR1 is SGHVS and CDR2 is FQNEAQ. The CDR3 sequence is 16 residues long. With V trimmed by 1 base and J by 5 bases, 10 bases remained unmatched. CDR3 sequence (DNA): TGTGCCAGCAGCTTAGTACCCCGGGAGGGTTGGCACGAGCAGTACTTC. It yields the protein CASSLVPREGWHEQYF.

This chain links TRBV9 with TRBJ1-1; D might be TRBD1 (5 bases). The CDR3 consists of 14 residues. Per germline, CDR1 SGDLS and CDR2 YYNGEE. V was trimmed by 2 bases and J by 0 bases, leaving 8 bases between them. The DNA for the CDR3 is TGTGCCAGCAGCGTGACGGACATGAACACTGAAGCTTTCTTT. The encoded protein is CASSVTDMNTEAFF.

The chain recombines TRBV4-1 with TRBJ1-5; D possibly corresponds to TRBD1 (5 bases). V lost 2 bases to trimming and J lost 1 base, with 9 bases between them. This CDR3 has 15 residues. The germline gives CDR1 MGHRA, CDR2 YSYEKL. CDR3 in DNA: TGCGCCAGCAGCCAAAAGGAGGGGAGCAATCAGCCCCAGCATTTT. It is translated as CASSQKEGSNQPQHF.

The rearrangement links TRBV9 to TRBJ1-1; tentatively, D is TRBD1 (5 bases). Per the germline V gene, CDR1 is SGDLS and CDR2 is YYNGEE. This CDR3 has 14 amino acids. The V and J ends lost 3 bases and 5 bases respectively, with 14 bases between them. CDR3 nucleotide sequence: TGTGCCAGCAGCGAGTGGCAGGGTAGTACTGAAGCTTTCTTT. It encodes CASSEWQGSTEAFF. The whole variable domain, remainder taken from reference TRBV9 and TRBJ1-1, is DSGVTQTPKHLITATGQRVTLRCSPRSGDLSVYWYQQSLDQGLQFLIQYYNGEERAKGNILERFSAQQFPDLHSELNLSSLELGDSALYFCASSEWQGSTEAFFGQGTRLTVV.

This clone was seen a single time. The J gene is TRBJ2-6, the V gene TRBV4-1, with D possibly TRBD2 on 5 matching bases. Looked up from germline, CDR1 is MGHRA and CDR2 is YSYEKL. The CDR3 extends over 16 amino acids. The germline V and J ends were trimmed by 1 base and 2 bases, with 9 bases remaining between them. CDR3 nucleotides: TGCGCCAGCAGCCAAGTAGCGTCAGCTGGGGCCAACGTCCTGACTTTC. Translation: CASSQVASAGANVLTF.

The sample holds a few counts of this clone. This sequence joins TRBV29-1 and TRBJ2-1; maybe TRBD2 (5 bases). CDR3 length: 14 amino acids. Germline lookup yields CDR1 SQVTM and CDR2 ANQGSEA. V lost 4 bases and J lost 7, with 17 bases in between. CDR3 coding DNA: TGCAGCGTTGGGATCGCGGTCAGCGGTAATGAGCAGTTCTTC. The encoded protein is CSVGIAVSGNEQFF.

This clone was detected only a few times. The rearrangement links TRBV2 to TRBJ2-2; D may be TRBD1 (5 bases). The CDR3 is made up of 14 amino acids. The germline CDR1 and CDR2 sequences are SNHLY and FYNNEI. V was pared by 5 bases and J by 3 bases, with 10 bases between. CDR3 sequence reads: CASSPRQYTGELFF. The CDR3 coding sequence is TGTGCCAGCAGTCCAAGACAGTACACCGGGGAGCTGTTTTTT. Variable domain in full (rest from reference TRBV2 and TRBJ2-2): EPEVTQTPSHQVTQMGQEVILRCVPISNHLYFYWYRQILGQKVEFLVSFYNNEISEKSEIFDDQFSVERPDGSNFTLKIRSTKLEDSAMYFCASSPRQYTGELFFGEGSRLTVL.

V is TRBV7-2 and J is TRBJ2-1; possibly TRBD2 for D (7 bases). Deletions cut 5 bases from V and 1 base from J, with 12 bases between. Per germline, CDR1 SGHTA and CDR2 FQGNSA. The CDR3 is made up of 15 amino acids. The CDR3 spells CASSRGGGSYNEQFF. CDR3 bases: TGTGCCAGCAGCCGAGGGGGAGGGTCCTACAATGAGCAGTTCTTC.

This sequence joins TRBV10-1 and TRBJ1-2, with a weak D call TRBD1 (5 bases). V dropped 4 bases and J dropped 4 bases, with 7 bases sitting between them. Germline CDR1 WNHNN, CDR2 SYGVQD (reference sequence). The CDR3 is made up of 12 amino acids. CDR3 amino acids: CASSAGGYGYTF. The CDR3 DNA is TGCGCCAGCAGTGCGGGGGGCTATGGCTACACCTTC.

CDR3 bases: TGCAGCGTTGGCGGAGGGGCTTGGAACACTGAAGCTTTCTTT. Its translation is CSVGGGAWNTEAFF. This chain connects TRBV29-1 to TRBJ1-1; perhaps TRBD1 as D (5 bases). V lost 4 bases, J lost 1 base, and 13 bases lay in between. The CDR3 sequence is 14 residues long. The V gene's germline CDR1 is SQVTM and CDR2 ANQGSEA.

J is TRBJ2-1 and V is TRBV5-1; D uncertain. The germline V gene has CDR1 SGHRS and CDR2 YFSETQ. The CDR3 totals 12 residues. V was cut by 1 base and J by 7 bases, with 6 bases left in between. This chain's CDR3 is CASSLTQNEQFF. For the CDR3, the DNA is TGCGCCAGCAGCTTGACACAGAATGAGCAGTTCTTC.

The CDR3 sequence: CASSSRHRATEKLFF. In DNA, the CDR3 is TGTGCCAGCAGCTCCCGGCACAGGGCTACTGAAAAACTGTTTTTT. The J gene is TRBJ1-4, the V gene TRBV7-2; D perhaps matches TRBD1 (6 bases). CDR3 length equals 15 residues. CDR1 and CDR2 from the germline V gene are SGHTA and FQGNSA. Trimming cost V 4 bases and J 7 bases, with 16 bases left between them.

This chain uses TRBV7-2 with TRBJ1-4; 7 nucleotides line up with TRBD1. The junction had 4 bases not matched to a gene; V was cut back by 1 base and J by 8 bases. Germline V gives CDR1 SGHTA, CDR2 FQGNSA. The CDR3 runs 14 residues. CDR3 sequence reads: CASSLVGGEEKLFF. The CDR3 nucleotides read TGTGCCAGCAGCTTAGTAGGGGGCGAGGAAAAACTGTTTTTT.

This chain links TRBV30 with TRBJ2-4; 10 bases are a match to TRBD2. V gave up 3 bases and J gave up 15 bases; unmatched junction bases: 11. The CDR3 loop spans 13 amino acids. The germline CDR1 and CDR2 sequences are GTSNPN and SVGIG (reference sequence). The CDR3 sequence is CAWRDQSGGAGYF. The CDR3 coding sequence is TGTGCCTGGAGGGATCAGAGCGGGGGGGCAGGGTACTTC.

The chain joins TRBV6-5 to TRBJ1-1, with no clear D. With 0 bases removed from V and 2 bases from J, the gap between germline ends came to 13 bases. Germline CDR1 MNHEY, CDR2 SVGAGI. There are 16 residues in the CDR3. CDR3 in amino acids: CASSYSSAFLNTEAFF. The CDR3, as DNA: TGTGCCAGCAGTTACTCGAGCGCCTTTCTTAACACTGAAGCTTTCTTT.

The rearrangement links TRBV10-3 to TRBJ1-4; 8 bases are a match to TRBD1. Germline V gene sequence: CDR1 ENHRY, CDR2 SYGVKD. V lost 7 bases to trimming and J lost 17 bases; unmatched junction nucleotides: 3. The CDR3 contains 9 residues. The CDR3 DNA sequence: TGTGCCATCACCGACAGGGGCTTTTTT. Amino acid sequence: CAITDRGFF.

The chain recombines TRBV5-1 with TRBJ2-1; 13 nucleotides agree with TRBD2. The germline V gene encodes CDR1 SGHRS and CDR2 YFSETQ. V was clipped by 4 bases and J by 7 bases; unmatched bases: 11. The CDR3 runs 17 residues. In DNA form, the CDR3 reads TGCGCCAGCAGCACCCAGACTAGCGGGGGGTGGGTTAATGAGCAGTTCTTC. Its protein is CASSTQTSGGWVNEQFF.

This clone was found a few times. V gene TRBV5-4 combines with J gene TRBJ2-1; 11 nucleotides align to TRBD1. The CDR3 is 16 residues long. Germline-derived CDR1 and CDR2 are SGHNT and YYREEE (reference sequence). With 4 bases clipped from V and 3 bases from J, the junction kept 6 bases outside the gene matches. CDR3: CASSQRTGGVYNEQFF. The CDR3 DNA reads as TGTGCCAGCAGCCAAAGGACAGGGGGCGTCTACAATGAGCAGTTCTTC.

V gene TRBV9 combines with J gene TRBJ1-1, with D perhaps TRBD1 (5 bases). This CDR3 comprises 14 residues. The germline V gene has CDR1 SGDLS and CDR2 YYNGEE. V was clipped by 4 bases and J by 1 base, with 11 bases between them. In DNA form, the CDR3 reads TGTGCCAGCAGCCAAAACCAGGGGAACACTGAAGCTTTCTTT. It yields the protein CASSQNQGNTEAFF.

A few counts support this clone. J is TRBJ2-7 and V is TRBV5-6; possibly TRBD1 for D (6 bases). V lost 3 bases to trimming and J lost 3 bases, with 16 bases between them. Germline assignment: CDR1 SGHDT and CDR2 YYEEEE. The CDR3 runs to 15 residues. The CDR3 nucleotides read TGTGCCAGCAGCTGGGGGCAGGGGTTCCGCTACGAGCAGTACTTC. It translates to CASSWGQGFRYEQYF. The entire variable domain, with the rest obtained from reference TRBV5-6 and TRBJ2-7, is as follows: DAGVTQSPTHLIKTRGQQVTLRCSPKSGHDTVSWYQQALGQGPQFIFQYYEEEERQRGNFPDRFSGHQFPNYSSELNVNALLLGDSALYLCASSWGQGFRYEQYFGPGTRLTVT.

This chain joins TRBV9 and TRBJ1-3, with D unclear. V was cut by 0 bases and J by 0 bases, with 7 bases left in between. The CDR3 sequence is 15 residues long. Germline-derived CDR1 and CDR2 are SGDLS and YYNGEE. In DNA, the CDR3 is TGTGCCAGCAGCGTAGTTGCGGACTCTGGAAACACCATATATTTT. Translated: CASSVVADSGNTIYF.

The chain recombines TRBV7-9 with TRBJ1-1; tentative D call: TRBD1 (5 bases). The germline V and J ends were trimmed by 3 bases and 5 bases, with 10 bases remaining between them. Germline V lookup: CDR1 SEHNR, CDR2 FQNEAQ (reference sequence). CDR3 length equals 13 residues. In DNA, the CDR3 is TGTGCCAGCAGCTTTGGGGCAGGAACTGAAGCTTTCTTT. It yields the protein CASSFGAGTEAFF.

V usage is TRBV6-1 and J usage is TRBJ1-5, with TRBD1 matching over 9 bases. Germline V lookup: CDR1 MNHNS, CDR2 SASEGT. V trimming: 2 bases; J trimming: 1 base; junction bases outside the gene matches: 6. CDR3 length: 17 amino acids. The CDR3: CASSETGGTSSNQPQHF. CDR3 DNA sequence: TGTGCCAGCAGTGAAACAGGGGGCACTTCGAGCAATCAGCCCCAGCATTTT.